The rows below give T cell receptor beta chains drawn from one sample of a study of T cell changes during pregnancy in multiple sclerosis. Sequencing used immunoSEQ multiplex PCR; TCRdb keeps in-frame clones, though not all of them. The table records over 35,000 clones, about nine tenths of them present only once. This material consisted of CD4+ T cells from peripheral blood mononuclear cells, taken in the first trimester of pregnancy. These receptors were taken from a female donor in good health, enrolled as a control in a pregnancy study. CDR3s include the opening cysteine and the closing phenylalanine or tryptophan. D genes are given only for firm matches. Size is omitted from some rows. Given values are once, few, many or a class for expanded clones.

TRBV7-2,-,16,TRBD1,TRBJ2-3,CASSRKGQGAADTQYF,TGTGCCAGCAGCAGAAAGGGACAGGGGGCGGCAGATACGCAGTATTTT
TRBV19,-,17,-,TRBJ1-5,CASSNVFGGFGNQPQHF,TGTGCCAGTAGTAATGTATTCGGGGGTTTTGGCAATCAGCCCCAGCATTTT
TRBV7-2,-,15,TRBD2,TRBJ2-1,CASSSRSGGRHEQFF,TGTGCCAGCAGCTCGCGTAGCGGGGGCCGTCATGAGCAGTTCTTC
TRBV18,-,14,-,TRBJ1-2,CASSPRQDFYGYTF,TGTGCCAGCTCACCACGACAGGATTTTTATGGCTACACCTTC
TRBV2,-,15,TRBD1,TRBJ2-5,CASSAGQGARGTQYF,TGTGCCAGCAGCGCTGGCCAGGGGGCGCGTGGGACCCAGTACTTC
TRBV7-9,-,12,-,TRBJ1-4,CASTRGNEKLFF,TGTGCCAGCACCCGAGGGAATGAAAAACTGTTTTTT
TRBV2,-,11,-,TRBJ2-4,CASSLKNIQYF,TGTGCCAGCAGTCTAAAAAACATTCAGTACTTC
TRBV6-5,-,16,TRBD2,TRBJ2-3,CASSYSLASGADTQYF,TGTGCCAGCAGTTACTCGCTGGCTAGCGGGGCAGATACGCAGTATTTT
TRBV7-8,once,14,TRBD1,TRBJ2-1,CASSWTGLGNEQFF,TGTGCCAGCAGCTGGACAGGGCTGGGCAATGAGCAGTTCTTC
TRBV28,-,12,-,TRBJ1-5,CASSPPFQPQHF,TGTGCCAGCAGTCCCCCCTTTCAGCCCCAGCATTTT
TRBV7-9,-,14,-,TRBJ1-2,CASSPKFGGYGYTF,TGTGCCAGCAGCCCGAAATTCGGAGGCTATGGCTACACCTTC
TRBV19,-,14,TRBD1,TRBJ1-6,CASSMDRENSPLHF,TGTGCCAGTAGTATGGACAGGGAGAATTCACCCCTCCACTTT
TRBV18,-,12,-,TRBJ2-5,CASSPLGETQYF,TGTGCCAGCTCACCCCTCGGGGAGACCCAGTACTTC
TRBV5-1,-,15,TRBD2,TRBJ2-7,CASSPWRESSYEQYF,TGCGCCAGCAGTCCTTGGCGGGAGAGCTCCTACGAGCAGTACTTC
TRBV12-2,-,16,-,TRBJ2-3,CASRPLGQGPTDTQYF,TGTGCAAGTCGCCCCCTGGGACAGGGGCCCACAGATACGCAGTATTTT
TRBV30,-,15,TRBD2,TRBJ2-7,CAWDLRAGGPYEQYF,TGTGCCTGGGACTTACGAGCGGGGGGGCCGTACGAGCAGTACTTC
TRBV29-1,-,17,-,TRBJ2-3,CSVLRLDRGMSTDTQYF,TGCAGCGTTCTGAGGCTCGATCGGGGAATGAGCACAGATACGCAGTATTTT
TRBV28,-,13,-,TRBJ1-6,CATRSGTGSPLHF,TGTGCCACCCGATCCGGAACGGGTTCACCCCTCCACTTT
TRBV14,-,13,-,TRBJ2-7,CASSQDLTGTKAF,TGTGCCAGCAGCCAAGATCTCACCGGGACAAAAGCCTTC
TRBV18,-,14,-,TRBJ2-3,CASSPGHGGDTQYF,TGTGCCAGCTCACCAGGACATGGGGGCGATACGCAGTATTTT
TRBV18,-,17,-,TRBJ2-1,CASSPLGGGGNKNEQFF,TGTGCCAGCTCACCACTGGGGGGGGGCGGCAACAAGAATGAGCAGTTCTTC
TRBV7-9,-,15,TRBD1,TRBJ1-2,CASSFRQGWEDGYTF,TGTGCCAGCAGCTTTCGACAGGGTTGGGAAGATGGCTACACCTTC
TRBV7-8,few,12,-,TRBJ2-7,CASSSPLSEQYF,TGTGCCAGCAGCTCCCCGTTGAGCGAGCAGTACTTC
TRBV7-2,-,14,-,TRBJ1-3,CASSLGGFGNTIYF,TGTGCCAGCAGCTTAGGGGGCTTCGGAAACACCATATATTTT
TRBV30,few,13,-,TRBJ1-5,CAWSAGGNQPQHF,TGTGCCTGGAGTGCAGGGGGCAATCAGCCCCAGCATTTT
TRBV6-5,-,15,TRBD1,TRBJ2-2,CASSTGTANTGELFF,TGTGCCAGCAGCACCGGGACAGCCAACACCGGGGAGCTGTTTTTT
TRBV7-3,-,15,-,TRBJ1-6,CASSLNREGNSPLHF,TGTGCCAGCAGCCTCAACAGGGAGGGCAATTCACCCCTCCACTTT
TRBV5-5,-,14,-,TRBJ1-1,CASIFRGSNTEAFF,TGTGCCAGCATATTCCGGGGTTCGAACACTGAAGCTTTCTTT
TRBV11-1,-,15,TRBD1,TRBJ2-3,CASSLGTGGPDTQYF,TGTGCCAGCAGCTTAGGGACAGGGGGCCCAGATACGCAGTATTTT
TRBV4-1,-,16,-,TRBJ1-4,CASSQDPGLNNEKLFF,TGCGCCAGCAGCCAAGATCCCGGACTTAATAATGAAAAACTGTTTTTT
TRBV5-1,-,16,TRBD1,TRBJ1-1,CASSPQGAVTDTEAFF,TGCGCCAGCAGCCCGCAGGGGGCTGTTACTGACACTGAAGCTTTCTTT
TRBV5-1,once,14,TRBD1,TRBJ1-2,CASSLAGQGEGYTF,TGCGCCAGCAGCTTGGCAGGGCAGGGGGAAGGCTACACCTTC
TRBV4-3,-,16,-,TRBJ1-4,CASSQGLAGANEKLFF,TGCGCCAGCAGCCAGGGATTAGCGGGGGCTAATGAAAAACTGTTTTTT
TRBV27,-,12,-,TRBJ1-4,CATRGGGQKLFF,TGTGCCACCCGCGGGGGGGGGCAAAAACTGTTTTTT
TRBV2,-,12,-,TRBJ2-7,CASSDRVYEQYF,TGTGCCAGCAGTGACCGAGTATACGAGCAGTACTTC
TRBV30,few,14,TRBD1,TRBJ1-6,CAWSVLQGNSPLHF,TGTGCCTGGAGTGTGCTACAGGGGAATTCACCCCTCCACTTT
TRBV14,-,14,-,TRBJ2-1,CASSLHSPDNEQFF,TGTGCCAGCAGTCTACATAGCCCCGACAATGAGCAGTTCTTC